The 31 T cell receptor beta chains presented below share a single source sample, sequenced in a study of Ad26.COV2.S vaccination and SARS-CoV-2 variants. The repertoire was sequenced with immunoSEQ multiplex PCR; TCRdb's copy has only in-frame clones and lacks some. The sample lists over 400,000 clones, about 92% occurring once. Treatment defined: 15 to 20 received Ad26.COV2.S at low or high dose, single or two shots; 5 received placebo; per-sample allocation not given. Sample collection was performed on day 63 after the first vaccine or placebo injection. Sequencing used peripheral blood, obtained in a trial of Ad26.COV2.S vaccine versus placebo. The receptors were sampled from a person aged 18-65 years who received the Ad26.COV2.S COVID-19 vaccine or a placebo.

The CDR3: CASKRVPGGANIQYF. In nucleotides, the CDR3 is TGTGCCAGCAAAAGGGTACCAGGGGGCGCAAACATTCAGTACTTC. The chain recombines TRBV6-5 with TRBJ2-4; 8 bases agree with TRBD1. This CDR3 has 15 amino acids. Germline values: CDR1 MNHEY, CDR2 SVGAGI. With 7 bases clipped from V and 6 bases from J, the junction kept 11 bases outside the gene matches.

The chain links TRBV20-1 to TRBJ2-7, with 8 positions matching TRBD1. V lost 3 bases and J lost 2; bases outside the gene matches: 21. Germline V gives CDR1 DFQATT, CDR2 SNEGSKA (reference sequence). This CDR3 region has 19 residues. CDR3 DNA sequence: TGCAGTGCTAGTAGGCCGGGACAGGCACCCCGAATCCCTCCCTACGAGCAGTACTTC. It codes for CSASRPGQAPRIPPYEQYF.

The chain uses TRBV19 and TRBJ2-5; no reliable D call. Trimming stripped 4 bases from V and 2 bases from J, with 11 bases between. The CDR3 extends over 14 amino acids. CDR1 and CDR2 (germline): LNHDA, SQIVND (reference sequence). The CDR3, as DNA: TGTGCCAGTAGTAACGTACTACAGCAAGAGACCCAGTACTTC. Encoded protein: CASSNVLQQETQYF.

CDR3: CASSLVGPRSLPLHF. The CDR3 DNA sequence: TGTGCCAGCAGCTTAGTTGGCCCCAGGAGTTTACCCCTCCACTTT. The chain employs TRBV7-9 and TRBJ1-6; D is unresolved. Germline-derived CDR1 and CDR2 are SEHNR and FQNEAQ (reference sequence). The length of the CDR3 is 15 residues. Trimming cost V 1 base and J 12 bases, with 16 bases left between them.

V gene TRBV5-6 combines with J gene TRBJ2-1; D possibly corresponds to TRBD2 (5 bases). V lost 0 bases and J lost 0, with 10 bases in between. Germline loops: CDR1 SGHDT, CDR2 YYEEEE. CDR3 length equals 16 residues. The CDR3: CASSLVRGSSYNEQFF. CDR3 bases: TGTGCCAGCAGCTTGGTCCGGGGAAGCTCCTACAATGAGCAGTTCTTC. Supplemented by reference TRBV5-6 and TRBJ2-1, the full variable domain reads DAGVTQSPTHLIKTRGQQVTLRCSPKSGHDTVSWYQQALGQGPQFIFQYYEEEERQRGNFPDRFSGHQFPNYSSELNVNALLLGDSALYLCASSLVRGSSYNEQFFGPGTRLTVL.

In the case of this clone: The same CDR3 is also encoded by other DNA sequences in this sample. The V call is TRBV11-2, the J call TRBJ1-1; a possible D gene is TRBD1 (6 bases). CDR1 and CDR2 (germline): SGHAT, FQNNGV. The ends were cut back, 5 bases at V and 0 bases at J, with 10 bases in the middle. The CDR3 totals 14 residues. The CDR3 reads CASSLGTLNTEAFF. In nucleotides, the CDR3 is TGTGCCAGCAGCCTAGGGACATTGAACACTGAAGCTTTCTTT.

V usage is TRBV27 and J usage is TRBJ2-3, with 9 bases matching TRBD2. The CDR3 is made up of 16 amino acids. From germline, CDR1 is MNHEY and CDR2 SMNVEV (reference sequence). Trimming took 5 bases from V and 0 from J; bases not matched to a gene: 6. The CDR3 sequence: CASSLIAGASTDTQYF. DNA for the CDR3: TGTGCCAGCAGTCTAATAGCGGGGGCGAGCACAGATACGCAGTATTTT.

This clone has only one observation. The chain combines TRBV7-9 with TRBJ1-2, with D unclear. The germline CDR1 and CDR2 sequences are SEHNR and FQNEAQ (reference sequence). The CDR3 extends over 14 amino acids. V gave up 3 bases and J gave up 2 bases, with 10 bases separating them. CDR3 sequence reads: CASSFGNRNYGYTF. DNA of the CDR3: TGTGCCAGCAGCTTTGGCAACAGAAACTATGGCTACACCTTC.

This clone appeared once. The chain carries TRBV10-3 and TRBJ2-3, with D maybe TRBD2 (7 bases). Trimming stripped 4 bases from V and 0 bases from J, with 14 bases between. The CDR3 sequence is 16 residues long. Per the germline V gene, CDR1 is ENHRY and CDR2 is SYGVKD. The CDR3 region is CAISGRGGASTDTQYF. In DNA form, the CDR3 reads TGTGCCATCAGTGGAAGAGGGGGGGCTAGCACAGATACGCAGTATTTT.

The chain links TRBV19 to TRBJ2-1; perhaps TRBD2 as D (6 bases). The V gene's germline CDR1 is LNHDA and CDR2 SQIVND (reference sequence). V lost 7 bases and J lost 4, with 17 bases in between. CDR3 length equals 15 residues. Here the CDR3 DNA reads TGTGCCAGTATCCCTAGGGTGGGGGGATACAATGAGCAGTTCTTC. Its translation is CASIPRVGGYNEQFF.

This clone was observed once. The chain has TRBV11-2 and TRBJ1-5; TRBD1 matches 8 bases. After removal of 4 bases from V and 5 bases from J, the junction contained 7 bases not matched to a gene. Germline V gives CDR1 SGHAT, CDR2 FQNNGV. CDR3 length equals 15 residues. This CDR3 is CASSSGQGLHQPQHF. Written as DNA, the CDR3 is TGTGCCAGCAGCTCCGGACAGGGACTTCATCAGCCCCAGCATTTT.

This chain connects TRBV28 to TRBJ1-1, with 10 bases fitting TRBD1. The CDR3 contains 15 residues. Unmatched junction bases numbered 8, after V lost 5 bases and J lost 5 bases. Germline loops: CDR1 MDHEN, CDR2 SYDVKM. This chain's CDR3 is CASSTRQGAGTEAFF. CDR3 DNA: TGTGCCAGCAGTACCCGACAGGGGGCCGGGACTGAAGCTTTCTTT.

The genes are TRBV27 and TRBJ2-7, with 11 bases identical to TRBD1. Germline CDR1 is MNHEY and CDR2 is SMNVEV (reference sequence). Losses at the gene ends were 5 bases for V and 2 bases for J; bases not matched to a gene: 5. CDR3 size: 15 residues. This chain's CDR3 is CASSRSGQGAYEQYF. The CDR3, as DNA: TGTGCCAGCAGTCGATCGGGACAGGGGGCCTACGAGCAGTACTTC.

The chain recombines TRBV14 with TRBJ1-5; no reliable D call. Deletions cut 9 bases from V and 10 bases from J, with 10 bases between. Germline values: CDR1 SGHDN, CDR2 FVKESK. The CDR3 loop spans 10 amino acids. The CDR3 sequence: CARPGLPQHF. The DNA for the CDR3 is TGTGCCAGACCCGGACTCCCCCAGCATTTT.

The rearrangement joins TRBV30 to TRBJ2-6; D may be TRBD1 (6 bases). The CDR3 has 17 amino acids. The germline gives CDR1 GTSNPN, CDR2 SVGIG (reference sequence). V was cut by 4 bases and J by 0 bases, with 16 bases left in between. Here the CDR3 DNA reads TGTGCCTGGACCGTGGGACACAGAATCTCTGGGGCCAACGTCCTGACTTTC. Translating gives CAWTVGHRISGANVLTF.

V is TRBV7-2 and J is TRBJ1-3; no reliable D call. Trimming took off 5 bases at V and 1 base at J, with 6 bases between the two ends. The CDR3 loop spans 13 amino acids. CDR1 and CDR2 (germline): SGHTA, FQGNSA. CDR3: CASSPVSGNTIYF. In DNA, the CDR3 is TGTGCCAGCAGCCCCGTATCTGGAAACACCATATATTTT.

This clone was seen only a few times. The CDR3 loop reads CASSSRGNSGNTIYF. DNA of the CDR3: TGTGCCAGCAGCTCTCGGGGTAACTCTGGAAACACCATATATTTT. The chain recombines TRBV5-4 with TRBJ1-3; D ambiguous. V was cut by 3 bases and J by 0 bases, with 10 bases left in between. Germline CDR1 reads SGHNT; CDR2 reads YYREEE (reference sequence). The CDR3 covers 15 residues. The whole variable domain, filled in from reference TRBV5-4 and TRBJ1-3, reads ETGVTQSPTHLIKTRGQQVTLRCSSQSGHNTVSWYQQALGQGPQFIFQYYREEENGRGNFPPRFSGLQFPNYSSELNVNALELDDSALYLCASSSRGNSGNTIYFGEGSWLTVV.

This clone was observed once. V is TRBV30 and J is TRBJ2-3, with D perhaps matching TRBD1 (6 bases). The V gene's germline CDR1 is GTSNPN and CDR2 SVGIG (reference sequence). The length of the CDR3 is 14 residues. V lost 3 bases, J lost 1 base, and 11 bases lay in between. As DNA, the CDR3 is TGTGCCTGGAGCGGGACAAGGGGCACAGATACGCAGTATTTT. Protein sequence: CAWSGTRGTDTQYF.

The CDR3 spells CASSYVGPNQPQHF. CDR3 coding DNA: TGTGCCAGCAGTTACGTGGGACCCAATCAGCCCCAGCATTTT. The chain couples TRBV6-5 to TRBJ1-5; D perhaps matches TRBD1 (5 bases). CDR3 length equals 14 residues. CDR1 and CDR2 from the germline V gene are MNHEY and SVGAGI. Trimming cost V 2 bases and J 3 bases, with 8 bases left between them.

The chain couples TRBV18 to TRBJ2-5; D possibly corresponds to TRBD1 (5 bases). Trimming cost V 4 bases and J 7 bases, with 7 bases left between them. The CDR3 runs to 11 residues. Germline loops: CDR1 KGHSH, CDR2 LQKENI. CDR3 sequence: CASSRQGTQYF. The CDR3 nucleotides are TGTGCCAGCTCACGCCAGGGGACCCAGTACTTC.

The V gene is TRBV4-3, the J gene TRBJ2-1; TRBD1 aligns across 8 bases. Per germline, CDR1 LGHNA and CDR2 YSLEER. V dropped 2 bases and J dropped 4; count of bases not matched to a gene: 4. This CDR3 is built from 15 residues. The CDR3 is CASSQRTGIYNEQFF. The CDR3 nucleotides are TGCGCCAGCAGCCAAAGGACAGGGATTTACAATGAGCAGTTCTTC.

This clone was counted once. The V call is TRBV7-2, the J call TRBJ1-2; TRBD1 matches at 7 bases. CDR3 size: 15 residues. The V gene end was trimmed by 3 bases and the J gene end by 4 bases; junction bases not matched to a gene: 8. Germline V CDR1 and CDR2: SGHTA, FQGNSA. The CDR3 DNA reads as TGTGCCAGCAGCTTTCGGGACAGCTACATCTATGGCTACACCTTC. Translated, it gives CASSFRDSYIYGYTF.

V is TRBV7-9 and J is TRBJ2-5; D gene unclear. Germline CDR1 is SEHNR and CDR2 is FQNEAQ (reference sequence). Trimming stripped 5 bases from V and 2 bases from J, with 15 bases between. CDR3 length equals 15 residues. CDR3 DNA sequence: TGTGCCAGCAGCCCCGAGCTCTGGCGGCAAGAGACCCAGTACTTC. This encodes CASSPELWRQETQYF.

The chain couples TRBV19 to TRBJ2-5, with 9 bases that match TRBD1. Germline V gene lookup returns CDR1 LNHDA and CDR2 SQIVND (reference sequence). This CDR3 is 15 amino acids long. V was pared by 1 base and J by 2 bases, with 2 bases of the junction left unmatched. The CDR3 nucleotides are TGTGCCAGTAGTATAGGAGGGACAGGGCAAGAGACCCAGTACTTC. Amino acid sequence: CASSIGGTGQETQYF.

This clone has just one count. An end of the junction differs from the germline gene, which may be a read error. The chain has TRBV10-3 and TRBJ2-2; 7 bases match TRBD1. Germline lookup yields CDR1 ENHRY and CDR2 SYGVKD. CDR3 size: 12 residues. In nucleotides, the CDR3 is TGTGCCATCAGTGAGAGGGCAGGGGGGCTGTTTTTT. Translation: CAISERAGGLFF.

This sequence joins TRBV7-9 and TRBJ2-3, with TRBD2 as a possible D gene (5 bases). Germline CDR1 and CDR2: SEHNR and FQNEAQ (reference sequence). The germline V and J ends were trimmed by 5 bases and 2 bases, with 14 bases remaining between them. The CDR3 totals 15 residues. Written as DNA, the CDR3 is TGTGCCAGCAGCATAGGCCGGACTGACACAGATACGCAGTATTTT. It is translated as CASSIGRTDTDTQYF.

This chain links TRBV14 with TRBJ2-2; D gene uncertain. CDR1 is SGHDN and CDR2 is FVKESK in the germline V gene. The CDR3 runs 15 residues. V was trimmed by 4 bases and J by 0 bases, leaving 9 bases between them. CDR3 in amino acids: CASSLRAPNTGELFF. Written as DNA, the CDR3 is TGTGCCAGCAGCCTTAGAGCTCCGAACACCGGGGAGCTGTTTTTT. Full variable domain (rest looked up from reference TRBV14 and TRBJ2-2): EAGVTQFPSHSVIEKGQTVTLRCDPISGHDNLYWYRRVMGKEIKFLLHFVKESKQDESGMPNNRFLAERTGGTYSTLKVQPAELEDSGVYFCASSLRAPNTGELFFGEGSRLTVL.

This clone turned up a few times. This chain joins TRBV19 and TRBJ2-3; D remains unclear. The germline CDR1 and CDR2 sequences are LNHDA and SQIVND (reference sequence). V shed 3 bases and J shed 0 bases, with 1 base lying between them. CDR3 length equals 12 residues. The DNA for the CDR3 is TGTGCCAGTAGTATTAGCACAGATACGCAGTATTTT. Its translation is CASSISTDTQYF.

The V and J genes are TRBV19 and TRBJ2-5, with a possible D match to TRBD2 (6 bases). Germline V lookup: CDR1 LNHDA, CDR2 SQIVND (reference sequence). The CDR3 runs 14 residues. V lost 5 bases and J lost 3, with 13 bases in between. Written as DNA, the CDR3 is TGTGCCAGTAGTGTGACTAGTCTCGAAGAGACCCAGTACTTC. Translating gives CASSVTSLEETQYF.

This clone was seen only once. This chain connects TRBV4-1 to TRBJ1-4; D possibly corresponds to TRBD1 (6 bases). This CDR3 has 12 residues. Per germline, CDR1 MGHRA and CDR2 YSYEKL. The V end was cut by 3 bases, the J end by 7 bases, with 6 bases between. Written as DNA, the CDR3 is TGCGCCAGCAGCCAGGACAGTGAAAAACTGTTTTTT. Residues: CASSQDSEKLFF.

The chain is built from TRBV29-1 and TRBJ2-7; 7 bases are a match to TRBD1. This CDR3 has 13 amino acids. Germline CDR1 reads SQVTM; CDR2 reads ANQGSEA. Losses at the gene ends were 4 bases for V and 0 bases for J; bases not matched to a gene: 3. This CDR3 reads CSVGYRGSYEQYF. The CDR3 bases are TGCAGCGTTGGATACAGGGGCTCCTACGAGCAGTACTTC.